These 24 T cell receptor beta chains share one sample of origin, sequenced in a study of blood T cell repertoires in COVID-19. The repertoire was sequenced with immunoSEQ multiplex PCR; TCRdb's copy has only in-frame clones and lacks some. This sample has 80,000 or so clones, with about 87% found just once. Sequencing used peripheral blood. These receptors originate from a human donor in a cohort sampled during active COVID-19.

This rearrangement joins TRBV27 to TRBJ2-7; D possibly corresponds to TRBD2 (6 bases). Germline CDR1 reads MNHEY; CDR2 reads SMNVEV (reference sequence). CDR3 length: 16 amino acids. V was trimmed by 5 bases and J by 3 bases, leaving 20 bases between them. Written as DNA, the CDR3 is TGTGCCAGCAGTCCAAAGTTATCCCTCGGGGGCTACGAGCAGTACTTC. It codes for CASSPKLSLGGYEQYF.

V usage is TRBV28 and J usage is TRBJ2-7, with D possibly TRBD2 on 7 matching bases. The V gene's germline CDR1 is MDHEN and CDR2 SYDVKM. This CDR3 region has 16 residues. V was shortened by 6 bases and J by 2 bases, with 20 bases between the two germline ends. CDR3 sequence (DNA): TGTGCCAGCAGCCCCCTAGGGGGAGGGCCCACCTACGAGCAGTACTTC. Translation: CASSPLGGGPTYEQYF.

The CDR3 nucleotides are TGTGCCACCAGCAGAGTTGGAGGGATCGATGGCTACACCTTC. Its translation is CATSRVGGIDGYTF. This sequence joins TRBV15 and TRBJ1-2; no reliable D call. Trimming shortened V by 1 base and J by 6 bases, and 12 bases separated the two germline ends. CDR1 is LNHNV, CDR2 YYDKDF, per germline (reference sequence). The CDR3 runs 14 residues. The whole variable domain, remainder taken from reference TRBV15 and TRBJ1-2, is DAMVIQNPRYQVTQFGKPVTLSCSQTLNHNVMYWYQQKSSQAPKLLFHYYDKDFNNEADTPDNFQSRRPNTSFCFLDIRSPGLGDTAMYLCATSRVGGIDGYTFGSGTRLTVV.

This chain uses TRBV7-6 with TRBJ2-3; the D gene is possibly TRBD1 (5 bases). The CDR3 has 15 amino acids. Trimming stripped 4 bases from V and 2 bases from J, with 13 bases between. Germline V CDR1 and CDR2: SGHVS, FNYEAQ. The CDR3 region is CASSSTVTATDTQYF. The CDR3 DNA reads as TGTGCCAGCAGCTCCACCGTGACAGCCACAGATACGCAGTATTTT.

The chain has TRBV4-2 and TRBJ2-7; TRBD1 matches 11 bases. Trimming removed 0 bases from V and 3 bases from J; junction bases left unmatched: 7. Germline assignment: CDR1 LGHNA and CDR2 YNFKEQ. The CDR3 is 17 residues long. The DNA of the CDR3 is TGTGCCAGCAGCCAAGATACGCGGGACAGGGGGATCTACGAGCAGTACTTC. It encodes CASSQDTRDRGIYEQYF.

The chain employs TRBV6-1 and TRBJ1-1; no firm D call. The CDR3 is 18 residues long. Germline loops: CDR1 MNHNS, CDR2 SASEGT. Trimming shortened V by 2 bases and J by 1 base, and 20 bases separated the two germline ends. CDR3 sequence (DNA): TGTGCCAGCAGTGAAATATTCGGCAGGCGCCTAACGAACACTGAAGCTTTCTTT. Translating gives CASSEIFGRRLTNTEAFF.

Regarding this clone: The junction departs from germline at one end; a sequencing error may be responsible. This chain connects TRBV30 to TRBJ2-5; 8 bases align to TRBD2. Germline CDR1 reads GTSNPN; CDR2 reads SVGIG (reference sequence). CDR3 length: 12 amino acids. For the CDR3, the DNA is TGTGCTTGGAGTAGCGGGATGGAGACCCAGTACTTC. It codes for CAWSSGMETQYF.

The chain combines TRBV2 with TRBJ2-5, with 7 bases fitting TRBD1. Per the germline V gene, CDR1 is SNHLY and CDR2 is FYNNEI. The CDR3 extends over 14 amino acids. The ends lost 3 bases at V and 4 bases at J; junction bases unmatched: 5. CDR3: CASSDDRALETQYF. CDR3 coding DNA: TGTGCCAGCAGTGATGACAGGGCTTTAGAGACCCAGTACTTC.

The rearrangement links TRBV5-1 to TRBJ1-3, with 10 bases identical to TRBD1. V trimming: 4 bases; J trimming: 2 bases; junction bases outside the gene matches: 3. The CDR3 covers 15 residues. Germline V gene lookup returns CDR1 SGHRS and CDR2 YFSETQ. The CDR3 sequence: CASSPDRGAGNTIYF. CDR3 in DNA: TGCGCCAGCAGCCCGGACAGGGGGGCTGGAAACACCATATATTTT.

The chain uses TRBV3-1 (or the pseudogene TRBV3-2) and TRBJ1-1; D is undetermined. This CDR3 is 11 amino acids long. V was trimmed by 5 bases and J by 3 bases, leaving 4 bases between them. Germline loops: CDR1 LGHDT, CDR2 YNNKEL (reference sequence). CDR3 nucleotide sequence: TGTGCCAGCAGCGAGCACACTGAAGCTTTCTTT. Encoded protein: CASSEHTEAFF.

The chain joins TRBV28 to TRBJ1-5; 11 bases are shared with TRBD1. After removal of 6 bases from V and 2 bases from J, the junction contained 6 bases not matched to a gene. Germline CDR1 reads MDHEN; CDR2 reads SYDVKM. The CDR3 is 16 amino acids. The CDR3 sequence: CASRRTGGLGNQPQHF. The CDR3 bases are TGTGCCAGCAGGAGGACAGGGGGCCTTGGCAATCAGCCCCAGCATTTT.

The chain has TRBV28 and TRBJ2-1, with 10 bases identical to TRBD2. V gave up 1 base and J gave up 0 bases; unmatched junction bases: 12. Germline CDR1 reads MDHEN; CDR2 reads SYDVKM. The CDR3 spans 20 residues. This CDR3 is CASSLYWPSGSDSSYNEQFF. CDR3 coding DNA: TGTGCCAGCAGTTTATATTGGCCTAGCGGGAGTGACAGCTCCTACAATGAGCAGTTCTTC.

The V gene is TRBV19, the J gene TRBJ2-2; TRBD1 agrees at 10 bases. Germline V gives CDR1 LNHDA, CDR2 SQIVND (reference sequence). The CDR3 covers 15 residues. V was clipped by 4 bases and J by 5 bases; unmatched bases: 4. The CDR3 protein is CASSRQGARTGELFF. CDR3 nucleotides: TGTGCCAGTAGTAGACAGGGGGCGCGAACCGGGGAGCTGTTTTTT. Supplemented by reference TRBV19 and TRBJ2-2, the full variable domain reads DGGITQSPKYLFRKEGQNVTLSCEQNLNHDAMYWYRQDPGQGLRLIYYSQIVNDFQKGDIAEGYSVSREKKESFPLTVTSAQKNPTAFYLCASSRQGARTGELFFGEGSRLTVL.

The chain uses TRBV6-5 and TRBJ1-2; D call uncertain. There are 12 residues in the CDR3. Germline assignment: CDR1 MNHEY and CDR2 SVGAGI. V dropped 6 bases and J dropped 4 bases, with 9 bases sitting between them. The DNA of the CDR3 is TGTGCCAGCAGCGTGAGCGGCTATGGCTACACCTTC. Its protein product is CASSVSGYGYTF.

The chain recombines TRBV4-1 with TRBJ1-2; TRBD1 might be the D (6 bases). Trimming took off 1 base at V and 2 bases at J, with 14 bases between the two ends. CDR3 size: 16 residues. Germline V gives CDR1 MGHRA, CDR2 YSYEKL. The CDR3 reads CASSQGSRGINYGYTF. As DNA, the CDR3 is TGCGCCAGCAGCCAAGGTTCCAGGGGAATAAACTATGGCTACACCTTC.

V and J are TRBV24-1 and TRBJ2-2, with 10 bases lining up with TRBD1. The germline CDR1 and CDR2 sequences are KGHDR and SFDVKD. The CDR3 has 17 amino acids. V gave up 5 bases and J gave up 4 bases; unmatched junction bases: 9. The CDR3 is CATSAATGGAFTGELFF. The CDR3 DNA reads TGTGCCACCAGTGCAGCGACAGGGGGCGCTTTCACCGGGGAGCTGTTTTTT.

The CDR3 nucleotides are TGTGCCAGCAGCCCACAAACCGACAGGGGGCTGTCTGAAGCTTTCTTT. Translated, it gives CASSPQTDRGLSEAFF. The genes are TRBV7-2 and TRBJ1-1, with TRBD1 matching over 10 bases. Per germline, CDR1 SGHTA and CDR2 FQGNSA. Germline trimming cut 5 bases from V and 6 bases from J; bases unmatched to any gene: 12. This CDR3 comprises 16 residues.

The chain links TRBV29-1 to TRBJ2-2; the match to TRBD1 covers 10 bases. Trimming took 6 bases from V and 6 from J; bases not matched to a gene: 1. This CDR3 region has 12 residues. In germline, CDR1 is SQVTM, CDR2 ANQGSEA. The CDR3 DNA is TGCAGCGTAGGGACAGGGGCCGGGGAGCTGTTTTTT. It is translated as CSVGTGAGELFF.

V gene TRBV10-3 combines with J gene TRBJ1-2; D remains unclear. Germline V gene data show CDR1 as ENHRY and CDR2 as SYGVKD. The CDR3 sequence is 18 residues long. V was shortened by 2 bases and J by 8 bases, with 27 bases between the two germline ends. The CDR3 is CAISEVRESYLVAVGYTF. CDR3 sequence (DNA): TGTGCCATCAGTGAGGTACGGGAGTCTTATCTAGTAGCCGTCGGCTACACCTTC.

The V and J genes are TRBV18 and TRBJ2-7, with D perhaps matching TRBD1 (6 bases). The V end lost 4 bases, the J end lost 6 bases, and 19 bases lay between the germline ends. The CDR3 extends over 15 amino acids. The V gene's germline CDR1 is KGHSH and CDR2 LQKENI. In DNA form, the CDR3 reads TGTGCCAGCTCACAGTCGGGACACTCTAAGGGCGAGCAGTACTTC. Translation gives CASSQSGHSKGEQYF.

This clone was observed a handful of times. The rearrangement uses TRBV19 and TRBJ2-2, with D perhaps matching TRBD1 (6 bases). Trimming left V 3 bases short and J 5 bases short, with 10 bases between. This CDR3 comprises 14 residues. Germline CDR1 reads LNHDA; CDR2 reads SQIVND (reference sequence). The CDR3 loop reads CASSIWGRTGELFF. Written as DNA, the CDR3 is TGTGCCAGTAGTATTTGGGGGCGGACCGGGGAGCTGTTTTTT.

The chain has TRBV3-1 (or the pseudogene TRBV3-2) and TRBJ1-1, with a weak D call TRBD1 (5 bases). The CDR3 length is 13 residues. Trimming stripped 6 bases from V and 1 base from J, with 9 bases between. CDR1 is LGHDT, CDR2 YNNKEL, per germline (reference sequence). CDR3 sequence reads: CASSRTGNTEAFF. The CDR3 coding sequence is TGTGCCAGCAGTCGAACAGGGAACACTGAAGCTTTCTTT.

The chain employs TRBV7-8 and TRBJ2-3; 7 nucleotides align to TRBD1. V shed 5 bases and J 0 bases; nucleotides not matched to a gene: 5. Germline V gene lookup returns CDR1 SGHVS and CDR2 FQNEAQ. CDR3 length: 15 amino acids. CDR3: CASSRGQLSTDTQYF. The CDR3 region has the DNA TGTGCCAGCAGCCGGGGACAGCTAAGCACAGATACGCAGTATTTT.

The J gene is TRBJ2-1, the V gene TRBV6-1; 7 nucleotides line up with TRBD1. Trimming took 2 bases from V and 4 from J; bases not matched to a gene: 5. The germline V gene encodes CDR1 MNHNS and CDR2 SASEGT. The CDR3 loop spans 15 amino acids. The CDR3 DNA sequence: TGTGCCAGCAGTGAATGGCAGGGGGAATACAATGAGCAGTTCTTC. Amino acids: CASSEWQGEYNEQFF.